The 11 T cell receptor beta chains reported below all come from one sample, sequenced in a study of T cells in narcolepsy. This table comes from immunoSEQ multiplex PCR, and its TCRdb copy is limited to in-frame clones, with some not included. The sample records approximately 30,000 clones, 75% to 85% being singletons. Sequenced input: CD45RA- memory CD4+ T cells from PBMCs. These receptors came from a human donor with narcolepsy.

Written as DNA, the CDR3 is TGTGCCAGCAGCTTAGGAGGCGCTAGCGGGGGAAATGAGCAGTTCTTC. Residues: CASSLGGASGGNEQFF. The chain carries TRBV7-2 and TRBJ2-1, with 10 bases identical to TRBD2. This CDR3 has 16 amino acids. Germline CDR1 is SGHTA and CDR2 is FQGNSA. The junction had 7 bases not matched to a gene; V was cut back by 1 base and J by 7 bases. Full variable domain (missing parts from reference TRBV7-2 and TRBJ2-1): GAGVSQSPSNKVTEKGKDVELRCDPISGHTALYWYRQSLGQGLEFLIYFQGNSAPDKSGLPSDRFSAERTGGSVSTLTIQRTQQEDSAVYLCASSLGGASGGNEQFFGPGTRLTVL.

The chain links TRBV30 to TRBJ1-2, with D tentatively TRBD1 (5 bases). The germline V gene encodes CDR1 GTSNPN and CDR2 SVGIG (reference sequence). The CDR3 loop spans 13 amino acids. Between the trimmed V and J ends, which lost 4 bases and 4 bases, there was a span of 13 bases. The CDR3 is CAWTPGQGYGYTF. The CDR3 DNA reads TGTGCCTGGACTCCCGGGCAGGGCTATGGCTACACCTTC.

V gene TRBV10-2 combines with J gene TRBJ2-7, with a tentative D call TRBD2 (7 bases). The V gene's germline CDR1 is WSHSY and CDR2 SAAADI. The ends were cut back, 2 bases at V and 11 bases at J, with 13 bases in the middle. This CDR3 has 12 residues. The DNA of the CDR3 is TGCGCCAGCAGTGAGGGGAGGGGGACTAAGTACTTC. Translating it yields CASSEGRGTKYF.

This clone was seen a single time. The chain is built from TRBV6-1 and TRBJ1-2; weak D call: TRBD1 (5 bases). The CDR3 has 14 residues. V was trimmed by 4 bases and J by 0 bases, leaving 9 bases between them. In germline, CDR1 is MNHNS, CDR2 SASEGT. CDR3 nucleotides: TGTGCCAGCAGTGTCGACAGTTCTAACTATGGCTACACCTTC. Its protein is CASSVDSSNYGYTF.

The J gene is TRBJ2-2, the V gene TRBV27; the D is unclear. The CDR3 contains 16 residues. Looked up from germline, CDR1 is MNHEY and CDR2 is SMNVEV (reference sequence). V was clipped by 1 base and J by 0 bases, with 9 bases between them. CDR3 DNA: TGTGCCAGCAGTTTATTTGGGGTCGCGAACACCGGGGAGCTGTTTTTT. It specifies CASSLFGVANTGELFF.

The chain employs TRBV7-2 and TRBJ1-1; D is undetermined. V shed 2 bases and J shed 1 base, with 5 bases lying between them. Germline values: CDR1 SGHTA, CDR2 FQGNSA. The CDR3 consists of 13 residues. The CDR3 DNA is TGTGCCAGCAGCTTACAGCCGAACACTGAAGCTTTCTTT. Translation: CASSLQPNTEAFF.

This rearrangement joins TRBV18 to TRBJ1-6, with D perhaps matching TRBD1 (5 bases). The germline V gene has CDR1 KGHSH and CDR2 LQKENI. V was pared by 3 bases and J by 7 bases, with 13 bases between. The CDR3 has 15 residues. CDR3: CASSPTGTGNSPLHF. For the CDR3, the DNA is TGTGCCAGCTCACCTACCGGGACGGGGAATTCACCCCTCCACTTT.

This rearrangement joins TRBV2 to TRBJ1-2, with 10 bases that match TRBD1. CDR3 size: 13 residues. The ends lost 7 bases at V and 5 bases at J; junction bases unmatched: 4. Germline-derived CDR1 and CDR2 are SNHLY and FYNNEI. Here the CDR3 reads CASTPGQGYGYTF. In DNA form, the CDR3 reads TGTGCCAGCACCCCGGGACAGGGGTATGGCTACACCTTC. Full variable domain (missing parts from reference TRBV2 and TRBJ1-2): EPEVTQTPSHQVTQMGQEVILRCVPISNHLYFYWYRQILGQKVEFLVSFYNNEISEKSEIFDDQFSVERPDGSNFTLKIRSTKLEDSAMYFCASTPGQGYGYTFGSGTRLTVV.

The chain links TRBV2 to TRBJ1-1, with a possible D match to TRBD1 (5 bases). Trimming took 10 bases from V and 3 from J, leaving 15 bases between them. CDR1 is SNHLY and CDR2 is FYNNEI in the germline V gene. The CDR3 extends over 13 amino acids. In DNA, the CDR3 is TGTGCCACTCAAATGACAGAGGACACTGAAGCTTTCTTT. Translation gives CATQMTEDTEAFF.

The chain joins TRBV5-1 to TRBJ2-3, with 9 bases matching TRBD2. Losses at the gene ends were 0 bases for V and 3 bases for J; bases not matched to a gene: 8. The CDR3 runs to 17 residues. The V gene's germline CDR1 is SGHRS and CDR2 YFSETQ. This CDR3 is CASSLVGSGSGTDTQYF. In DNA form, the CDR3 reads TGCGCCAGCAGCTTGGTGGGTAGCGGGAGCGGTACAGATACGCAGTATTTT.

V gene TRBV18 combines with J gene TRBJ1-2, with D unclear. CDR1 is KGHSH, CDR2 LQKENI, per germline. The CDR3 runs to 13 residues. V was shortened by 3 bases and J by 5 bases, with 10 bases between the two germline ends. CDR3 sequence reads: CASSPPAAYGYTF. Written as DNA, the CDR3 is TGTGCCAGCTCACCGCCGGCGGCGTATGGCTACACCTTC.